This paragraph covers one TCR beta chain sequence. This sample is drawn from a study of T cell changes during pregnancy in multiple sclerosis. TCRdb keeps only in-frame clones here, not all; method: immunoSEQ multiplex PCR. This table has some 50,000 clones, 92% appearing once. This CDR3 contains 14 residues. V was clipped by 3 bases and J by 8 bases; unmatched bases: 7. Germline assignment: CDR1 GTSNPN and CDR2 SVGIG (reference sequence). Sequences were derived from CD4+ T cells from peripheral blood mononuclear cells, sampled in the second trimester of pregnancy. The receptor was isolated from a female donor with multiple sclerosis, enrolled in a pregnancy study. This sequence joins TRBV30 and TRBJ2-6; TRBD1 agrees at 7 bases. Here the CDR3 DNA reads TGTGCCTGGAGGTCACAGGGGATAACCAACGTCCTGACTTTC. Translating gives CAWRSQGITNVLTF.